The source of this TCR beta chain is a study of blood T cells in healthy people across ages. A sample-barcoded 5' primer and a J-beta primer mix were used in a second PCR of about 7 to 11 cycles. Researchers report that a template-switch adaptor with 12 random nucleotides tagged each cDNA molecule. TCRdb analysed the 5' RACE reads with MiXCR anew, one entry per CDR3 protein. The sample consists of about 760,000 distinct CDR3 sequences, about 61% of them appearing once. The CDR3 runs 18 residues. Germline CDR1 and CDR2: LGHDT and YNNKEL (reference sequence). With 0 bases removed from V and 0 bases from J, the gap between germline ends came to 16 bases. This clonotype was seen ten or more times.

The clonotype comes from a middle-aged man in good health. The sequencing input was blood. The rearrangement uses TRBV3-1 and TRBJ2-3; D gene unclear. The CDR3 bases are TGTGCCAGCAGCCAAGATATAGGTCTCGTACAGAGCACAGATACGCAGTATTTT. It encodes CASSQDIGLVQSTDTQYF.